The 18 T cell receptor beta chains listed next were all sequenced from one sample in a study of CD8 T cells in Susac syndrome. RNA, at about 0.5 to 1 ug, was reverse transcribed with random hexamers. TCRdb ran MiXCR on the immunoSEQ multiplex PCR reads and lists one entry per CDR3 protein. The repertoire holds roughly 150,000 distinct CDR3 sequences, over 90% seen once, with roughly 0.17% in the top ten. The sequencing sample was made of CD8+ T cells from PBMCs. The receptors derive from a human donor with Susac syndrome.

V is TRBV20-1 and J is TRBJ2-1; 9 positions agree with TRBD2. Germline CDR1 is DFQATT and CDR2 is SNEGSKA (reference sequence). The CDR3 totals 15 residues. Trimming removed 5 bases from V and 4 bases from J; junction bases left unmatched: 9. The CDR3: CSAPLIAGVYNEQFF. The CDR3 DNA is TGCAGTGCTCCTCTCATAGCGGGAGTATACAATGAGCAGTTCTTC.

The chain employs TRBV4-1 and TRBJ2-1, with TRBD2 identical over 9 bases. The CDR3 consists of 21 residues. J was trimmed by 2 bases and V by 0 bases; bases with no gene match: 17. The germline V gene encodes CDR1 MGHRA and CDR2 YSYEKL. CDR3 nucleotide sequence: TGCGCCAGCAGCCAAGATCTTGCTAGCGGGGCGGAATATTACACCTACAATGAGCAGTTCTTC. Protein product: CASSQDLASGAEYYTYNEQFF.

This clonotype occurred once. The gene calls are TRBV5-4 and TRBJ2-1, with D perhaps TRBD1 (5 bases). V was trimmed by 7 bases and J by 16 bases, leaving 18 bases between them. CDR1 is SGHNT and CDR2 is YYREEE in the germline V gene (reference sequence). CDR3 length equals 11 residues. CDR3 coding DNA: TGTGCCAGCGCAAGGGGCGCCTACCAATTCTTC. It specifies CASARGAYQFF.

CDR3 sequence: CASSPEELQETQYF. DNA for the CDR3: TGTGCCAGCAGCCCTGAAGAGTTACAAGAGACCCAGTACTTC. This chain uses TRBV12-3 or TRBV12-4 with TRBJ2-5, with D unresolved. Trimming stripped 6 bases from V and 2 bases from J, with 13 bases between. This CDR3 spans 14 amino acids.

V gene TRBV12-2 combines with J gene TRBJ2-7. TRBV12-2 is labeled a pseudogene. The CDR3 totals 9 residues. In DNA, the CDR3 is TGTGCAGCACTCTACGAGCAGTACTTC. Its translation: CAALYEQYF.

The J gene is TRBJ2-7, the V gene TRBV7-9; D call uncertain. The germline V gene has CDR1 SEHNR and CDR2 FQNEAQ (reference sequence). The V and J ends lost 1 base and 3 bases respectively, with 10 bases between them. The CDR3 is made up of 14 amino acids. The CDR3 spells CASSLDTARYEQYF. Written as DNA, the CDR3 is TGTGCCAGCAGCTTAGACACCGCCCGCTACGAGCAGTACTTC.

Only a few counts were recorded for this clonotype. The rearrangement joins TRBV12-3 or TRBV12-4 to TRBJ2-5; D is undetermined. V lost 3 bases and J 4 bases, leaving 3 bases between the germline ends. The CDR3 length is 11 residues. The CDR3 nucleotides read TGTGCCAGCAGTTTTTCAGAGACCCAGTACTTC. This translates into CASSFSETQYF.

This rearrangement joins TRBV4-1 to TRBJ2-2; D not certain. Germline CDR1 MGHRA, CDR2 YSYEKL. The CDR3 covers 13 residues. V was cut by 0 bases and J by 8 bases, with 7 bases left in between. The CDR3, as DNA: TGCGCCAGCAGCCAAGATGATGGAGGGGAGCTGTTTTTT. This sequence encodes CASSQDDGGELFF.

The chain is built from TRBV5-1 and TRBJ2-1, with D unclear. This CDR3 contains 13 residues. V was trimmed by 0 bases and J by 5 bases, leaving 6 bases between them. Germline assignment: CDR1 SGHRS and CDR2 YFSETQ. The CDR3 protein is CASSLDLDNEQFF. The CDR3 nucleotides read TGCGCCAGCAGCTTGGATTTAGACAATGAGCAGTTCTTC.

The chain has TRBV18 and TRBJ2-7; D possibly corresponds to TRBD1 (6 bases). Trimming left V 1 base short and J 3 bases short, with 13 bases between. The CDR3 runs 15 residues. The germline V gene has CDR1 KGHSH and CDR2 LQKENI. This CDR3 is CASSPLQGINYEQYF. DNA of the CDR3: TGTGCCAGCTCACCACTTCAGGGGATAAACTACGAGCAGTACTTC.

The V gene is TRBV5-4, the J gene TRBJ2-4, with no clear D. The V end was cut by 0 bases, the J end by 0 bases, with 16 bases between. Germline lookup yields CDR1 SGHNT and CDR2 YYREEE (reference sequence). CDR3 length: 18 amino acids. The CDR3, as DNA: TGTGCCAGCAGCTTGGCGAGGATTGACGGTCTAGCCAAAAACATTCAGTACTTC. As protein: CASSLARIDGLAKNIQYF. The whole variable domain, remainder taken from reference TRBV5-4 and TRBJ2-4, is ETGVTQSPTHLIKTRGQQVTLRCSSQSGHNTVSWYQQALGQGPQFIFQYYREEENGRGNFPPRFSGLQFPNYSSELNVNALELDDSALYLCASSLARIDGLAKNIQYFGAGTRLSVL.

The chain links TRBV28 to TRBJ2-6, with a tentative D call TRBD2 (6 bases). The germline V gene encodes CDR1 MDHEN and CDR2 SYDVKM. This CDR3 spans 19 amino acids. V lost 2 bases and J lost 0, with 17 bases in between. CDR3: CASSLGRGTLISGANVLTF. For the CDR3, the DNA is TGTGCCAGCAGTTTAGGTCGGGGGACGCTGATCTCTGGGGCCAACGTCCTGACTTTC.

This rearrangement joins TRBV2 to TRBJ2-3; D ambiguous. Trimming stripped 8 bases from V and 2 bases from J, with 11 bases between. Looked up from germline, CDR1 is SNHLY and CDR2 is FYNNEI. This CDR3 comprises 13 residues. The CDR3 sequence is CASHPTSTDTQYF. The CDR3, as DNA: TGTGCCAGCCATCCTACTTCCACAGATACGCAGTATTTT.

V and J are TRBV28 and TRBJ2-7, with a tentative D call TRBD2 (6 bases). The CDR3 sequence is 15 residues long. Germline assignment: CDR1 MDHEN and CDR2 SYDVKM. The germline V and J ends were trimmed by 5 bases and 0 bases, with 14 bases remaining between them. In DNA, the CDR3 is TGTGCCAGCAGTCCCGAGGGACTCCCCTCCTACGAGCAGTACTTC. Translated, it gives CASSPEGLPSYEQYF.

The rearrangement links TRBV12-3 or TRBV12-4 to TRBJ2-5; 9 positions agree with TRBD1. This CDR3 spans 16 amino acids. Unmatched junction bases numbered 7, after V lost 1 base and J lost 4 bases. The CDR3 reads CASSLGPYRGRETQYF. The CDR3 DNA sequence: TGTGCCAGCAGTTTAGGCCCCTACAGGGGGCGAGAGACCCAGTACTTC.

This chain uses TRBV13 with TRBJ2-7; D might be TRBD2 (6 bases). The CDR3 covers 13 residues. Between the trimmed V and J ends, which lost 4 bases and 5 bases, there was a span of 12 bases. Germline assignment: CDR1 PRHDT and CDR2 FYEKMQ (reference sequence). CDR3 in DNA: TGTGCCAGCAGCTCCAGGGAGCGGGACGAGCAGTACTTC. Translation: CASSSRERDEQYF.

This rearrangement joins TRBV7-9 to TRBJ2-5; D is unresolved. V gave up 5 bases and J gave up 2 bases, with 6 bases separating them. CDR3 length: 12 residues. Germline V lookup: CDR1 SEHNR, CDR2 FQNEAQ (reference sequence). CDR3 residues: CASSPEQETQYF. The CDR3 region has the DNA TGTGCCAGCAGCCCGGAACAAGAGACCCAGTACTTC.

V gene TRBV30 combines with J gene TRBJ1-1; 9 bases fit TRBD1. V lost 3 bases and J lost 4; bases outside the gene matches: 0. The CDR3 runs to 12 residues. The germline gives CDR1 GTSNPN, CDR2 SVGIG (reference sequence). The CDR3 loop is CAWRQGATEAFF. DNA for the CDR3: TGTGCCTGGAGACAGGGGGCCACTGAAGCTTTCTTT.